A single sample gave rise to the 24 T cell receptor beta chains below, sequenced in a study of vaccination effects on CD4 cells after COVID-19. Viral peptide pools were used in the ViraFEST assay to expand antigen-specific CD4+ T cells, and sequencing came afterward. At the end of 10 days of culture, CD4+ T cells were isolated. Everyone in the study got two shots of either the BNT162b2 or mRNA-1273 vaccine. No antigen has been assigned to these receptors. Assay used: immunoSEQ multiplex PCR; TCRdb lists only in-frame clones, some missing. The sample yields tens of thousands of clones, roughly 79% seen once. The sequences come from CD4+ T cells from PBMCs cultured with SARS-CoV-2 spike peptides, collected after COVID-19 vaccination. The receptor set was obtained from a human donor who received a COVID-19 vaccine. Some clones in this sample may be carry-over from other donors' samples.

The CDR3 nucleotides read TGTGCCACCAGTCCGGCGGCCAACGGCCTTAGCAATCAGCCCCAGCATTTT. Its protein is CATSPAANGLSNQPQHF. The gene calls are TRBV24-1 and TRBJ1-5; no firm D call. This CDR3 is built from 17 residues. With 6 bases removed from V and 0 bases from J, the gap between germline ends came to 17 bases. Germline V gene lookup returns CDR1 KGHDR and CDR2 SFDVKD.

This clone was counted a single time. The DNA for the CDR3 is TGTGCCAGTAGTAGTCATATTCAGTTGGCAGCTTTCTTT. Translated, it gives CASSSHIQLAAFF. The chain has TRBV19 and TRBJ1-1; D uncertain. The germline V gene has CDR1 LNHDA and CDR2 SQIVND (reference sequence). The CDR3 covers 13 residues. Trimming removed 4 bases from V and 10 bases from J, with 16 bases in between.

The chain has TRBV29-1 and TRBJ2-3, with a weak D call TRBD1 (5 bases). Germline V CDR1 and CDR2: SQVTM, ANQGSEA. The CDR3 runs 15 residues. The V end was cut by 2 bases, the J end by 5 bases, with 17 bases between. In nucleotides, the CDR3 is TGCAGCGTTGAAAGATCGGCAGGGCCGGGAGATACGCAGTATTTT. It is translated as CSVERSAGPGDTQYF.

The rearrangement joins TRBV24-1 to TRBJ2-5, with a weak D call TRBD1 (6 bases). The ends were cut back, 7 bases at V and 1 base at J, with 12 bases in the middle. Germline V gene sequence: CDR1 KGHDR, CDR2 SFDVKD. The CDR3 runs 14 residues. The CDR3 coding sequence is TGTGCCACCAGACCCCAGGGGTCCCAAGAGACCCAGTACTTC. As protein: CATRPQGSQETQYF.

J is TRBJ1-5 and V is TRBV19; TRBD1 matches 7 bases. Germline V gene data show CDR1 as LNHDA and CDR2 as SQIVND (reference sequence). V shed 5 bases, J shed 3 bases, and the junction held 10 bases outside the gene matches. The CDR3 covers 16 residues. The CDR3 region has the DNA TGTGCCAGTAGTTTCGTCGGACAGGTGATCAATCAGCCCCAGCATTTT. It codes for CASSFVGQVINQPQHF.

CDR3 DNA sequence: TGTGCCAGCAGCTCTGGACTAGCGGGGGGGCAAGAGACCCAGTACTTC. Its protein is CASSSGLAGGQETQYF. The chain carries TRBV5-5 and TRBJ2-5; TRBD2 aligns across 15 bases. V was clipped by 3 bases and J by 2 bases; unmatched bases: 2. CDR1 and CDR2 from the germline V gene are SGHKS and YYEKEE (reference sequence). The CDR3 contains 16 residues.

This chain connects TRBV4-2 to TRBJ1-3, with D unresolved. Germline-derived CDR1 and CDR2 are LGHNA and YNFKEQ. Trimming left V 1 base short and J 0 bases short, with 7 bases between. This CDR3 region has 15 residues. The DNA for the CDR3 is TGTGCCAGCAGCCAAGGTCAGGACTCTGGAAACACCATATATTTT. This sequence encodes CASSQGQDSGNTIYF.

V and J are TRBV5-1 and TRBJ1-2; tentatively, D is TRBD1 (5 bases). CDR1 is SGHRS and CDR2 is YFSETQ in the germline V gene. The CDR3 loop spans 14 amino acids. The V and J ends lost 0 bases and 6 bases respectively, with 12 bases between them. The CDR3 DNA is TGCGCCAGCAGCTTGGGTCTTTCGGGGGATGGCTACACCTTC. Its protein product is CASSLGLSGDGYTF.

The genes are TRBV24-1 and TRBJ2-7; the D gene is possibly TRBD1 (6 bases). The germline V gene encodes CDR1 KGHDR and CDR2 SFDVKD. The length of the CDR3 is 17 residues. The ends were cut back, 3 bases at V and 3 bases at J, with 20 bases in the middle. The DNA of the CDR3 is TGTGCCACCAGTGATCCTAATCCCCGGACAGAGCGCTACGAGCAGTACGTC. Translation: CATSDPNPRTERYEQYV.

The chain links TRBV7-8 to TRBJ1-2; D perhaps matches TRBD1 (6 bases). Trimming shortened V by 4 bases and J by 3 bases, and 18 bases separated the two germline ends. The CDR3 runs 16 residues. CDR1 and CDR2 from the germline V gene are SGHVS and FQNEAQ. The CDR3 nucleotides read TGTGCCAGCAGCTCGATAAATAGGGGGTTAGACTATGGCTACACCTTC. Residues: CASSSINRGLDYGYTF.

The V gene is TRBV7-2, the J gene TRBJ2-1; D might be TRBD1 (6 bases). Germline V gene data show CDR1 as SGHTA and CDR2 as FQGNSA. Trimming took 4 bases from V and 7 from J, leaving 17 bases between them. This CDR3 is built from 15 residues. The CDR3 spells CASSSQGRLVNEQFF. The CDR3 coding sequence is TGTGCCAGCAGCTCACAGGGAAGGCTTGTTAATGAGCAGTTCTTC.

CDR3 amino acids: CASSRSGTGNTIYF. DNA of the CDR3: TGTGCCAGTAGTAGGTCTGGGACCGGAAACACCATATATTTT. This chain links TRBV19 with TRBJ1-3; D possibly corresponds to TRBD1 (5 bases). CDR1 is LNHDA and CDR2 is SQIVND in the germline V gene (reference sequence). The CDR3 contains 14 residues. Deletions cut 4 bases from V and 4 bases from J, with 11 bases between. The full variable domain, completed using reference TRBV19 and TRBJ1-3, is DGGITQSPKYLFRKEGQNVTLSCEQNLNHDAMYWYRQDPGQGLRLIYYSQIVNDFQKGDIAEGYSVSREKKESFPLTVTSAQKNPTAFYLCASSRSGTGNTIYFGEGSWLTVV.

This rearrangement joins TRBV7-8 to TRBJ2-5, with 8 nucleotides matching TRBD2. Germline CDR1 SGHVS, CDR2 FQNEAQ. V was clipped by 3 bases and J by 4 bases; unmatched bases: 4. This CDR3 has 14 residues. The CDR3 loop reads CASSFGGAGETQYF. CDR3 nucleotides: TGTGCCAGCAGCTTCGGGGGGGCCGGAGAGACCCAGTACTTC. The complete variable domain, with remaining parts taken from reference TRBV7-8 and TRBJ2-5, reads GAGVSQSPRYKVAKRGQDVALRCDPISGHVSLFWYQQALGQGPEFLTYFQNEAQLDKSGLPSDRFFAERPEGSVSTLKIQRTQQEDSAVYLCASSFGGAGETQYFGPGTRLLVL.

The chain couples TRBV18 to TRBJ2-7; 9 nucleotides align to TRBD1. Germline lookup yields CDR1 KGHSH and CDR2 LQKENI. This CDR3 comprises 13 residues. After removal of 5 bases from V and 7 bases from J, the junction contained 6 bases not matched to a gene. The CDR3 protein is CASSEQGAREQYV. The CDR3 DNA is TGTGCCAGCTCAGAACAGGGGGCGAGGGAGCAGTACGTC.

The chain has TRBV2 and TRBJ1-1; D not resolved. This CDR3 is 14 amino acids long. The V end lost 2 bases, the J end lost 10 bases, and 17 bases lay between the germline ends. Looked up from germline, CDR1 is SNHLY and CDR2 is FYNNEI. This CDR3 is CASSESLRKFVAFF. The CDR3 DNA sequence: TGTGCCAGCAGTGAAAGTCTTAGGAAATTTGTAGCTTTCTTT. The whole variable domain, remainder taken from reference TRBV2 and TRBJ1-1, is EPEVTQTPSHQVTQMGQEVILRCVPISNHLYFYWYRQILGQKVEFLVSFYNNEISEKSEIFDDQFSVERPDGSNFTLKIRSTKLEDSAMYFCASSESLRKFVAFFGQGTRLTVV.

This chain uses TRBV10-1 with TRBJ2-7; 9 bases are a match to TRBD1. The trim removed 1 base at V and 4 bases at J, leaving 2 bases unmatched. The CDR3 has 14 residues. Germline CDR1 WNHNN, CDR2 SYGVQD (reference sequence). The CDR3: CASSEYRGLYEQYV. As DNA, the CDR3 is TGCGCCAGCAGTGAGTACAGGGGGCTATACGAGCAGTACGTC.

Here the CDR3 DNA reads TGTGCCAGCAGTTCTTCCGCCTCCGGGACAGGGAGACATGAGCAGTTCTTC. This translates into CASSSSASGTGRHEQFF. The gene calls are TRBV28 and TRBJ2-1, with 9 bases that match TRBD1. V shed 4 bases and J 8 bases; nucleotides not matched to a gene: 15. The CDR3 is 17 amino acids. Germline lookup yields CDR1 MDHEN and CDR2 SYDVKM.

This clone was observed a handful of times. The CDR3 spells CASSVVSRVGNEQFF. The CDR3 DNA sequence: TGTGCCAGCAGCGTAGTCTCCAGGGTTGGCAATGAGCAGTTCTTC. The chain carries TRBV9 and TRBJ2-1, with D perhaps TRBD1 (5 bases). The CDR3 consists of 15 residues. In germline, CDR1 is SGDLS, CDR2 YYNGEE. V lost 0 bases, J lost 6 bases, and 13 bases lay in between.

The rearrangement links TRBV19 to TRBJ1-2; D is unresolved. This CDR3 contains 13 residues. CDR1 and CDR2 from the germline V gene are LNHDA and SQIVND (reference sequence). V lost 5 bases to trimming and J lost 4 bases, with 11 bases between them. The CDR3 here is CASSPDGLYGYTF. CDR3 nucleotides: TGTGCCAGTAGTCCAGACGGGCTCTATGGCTACACCTTC. The full variable domain, its missing parts supplied by reference TRBV19 and TRBJ1-2, is DGGITQSPKYLFRKEGQNVTLSCEQNLNHDAMYWYRQDPGQGLRLIYYSQIVNDFQKGDIAEGYSVSREKKESFPLTVTSAQKNPTAFYLCASSPDGLYGYTFGSGTRLTVV.

The chain uses TRBV5-6 and TRBJ2-3, with 7 bases matching TRBD2. The junction had 2 bases not matched to a gene; V was cut back by 4 bases and J by 0 bases. The CDR3 loop spans 14 amino acids. Germline loops: CDR1 SGHDT, CDR2 YYEEEE. The CDR3 region is CASSLTSSTDTQYF. The DNA for the CDR3 is TGTGCCAGCAGCCTGACTAGCAGCACAGATACGCAGTATTTT.

This clone has only one observation. The genes are TRBV7-3 and TRBJ1-1, with a possible D match to TRBD1 (5 bases). Germline CDR1 reads SGHTA; CDR2 reads FQGTGA. The CDR3 has 13 residues. Trimming shortened V by 5 bases and J by 2 bases, and 9 bases separated the two germline ends. Written as DNA, the CDR3 is TGTGCCAGCAGCCGACAGAGTAACACTGAAGCTTTCTTT. It encodes CASSRQSNTEAFF.

This chain links TRBV19 with TRBJ1-2; TRBD1 matches at 8 bases. Germline assignment: CDR1 LNHDA and CDR2 SQIVND (reference sequence). The length of the CDR3 is 13 residues. The J segment lost 4 bases and the V segment lost 9 bases, leaving 7 bases of the junction unmatched. CDR3 bases: TGTGCCAGCAGCGGACAGGGAGTCTATGGCTACACCTTC. Its protein product is CASSGQGVYGYTF. The complete variable domain, with remaining parts taken from reference TRBV19 and TRBJ1-2, reads DGGITQSPKYLFRKEGQNVTLSCEQNLNHDAMYWYRQDPGQGLRLIYYSQIVNDFQKGDIAEGYSVSREKKESFPLTVTSAQKNPTAFYLCASSGQGVYGYTFGSGTRLTVV.

The chain has TRBV6-5 and TRBJ2-1; 10 bases map to TRBD1. Looked up from germline, CDR1 is MNHEY and CDR2 is SVGAGI. This CDR3 has 15 amino acids. V lost 6 bases to trimming and J lost 4 bases; unmatched junction nucleotides: 6. The CDR3 nucleotides read TGTGCCAGCAGCGTGACAGGGGGCCAATACAATGAGCAGTTCTTC. It encodes CASSVTGGQYNEQFF.

CDR3 sequence (DNA): TGCGCCAGCAGCGATCCGGGGGGTGGGGACACTGAAGCTTTCTTT. Protein sequence: CASSDPGGGDTEAFF. J is TRBJ1-1 and V is TRBV5-1, with a tentative D call TRBD1 (5 bases). This CDR3 region has 15 residues. CDR1 and CDR2 (germline): SGHRS, YFSETQ. The V end was cut by 4 bases, the J end by 3 bases, with 16 bases between.